Listed here is a single T cell receptor beta chain. Its antigen is unknown. This sample was included in a study of graft-versus-host responses after intestinal transplantation. TCRdb's table, derived via immunoSEQ multiplex PCR, lists solely in-frame clones and lacks some. The data contain just over 95,000 clones, around nine tenths of them singletons. Germline V gene data show CDR1 as KGHSH and CDR2 as LQKENI. The CDR3 totals 13 residues. After removal of 4 bases from V and 7 bases from J, the junction contained 6 bases not matched to a gene. This specimen consisted of unstimulated CD4+ T cells sorted from spleen or lymph node cells, obtained before intestinal transplant. The sequence was collected from a human donor who received an intestinal transplant. The chain employs TRBV18 and TRBJ1-2; 7 nucleotides align to TRBD1. CDR3 amino acids: CASSQGAPRGYTF. The DNA for the CDR3 is TGTGCCAGCTCACAGGGGGCGCCTCGTGGCTACACCTTC.